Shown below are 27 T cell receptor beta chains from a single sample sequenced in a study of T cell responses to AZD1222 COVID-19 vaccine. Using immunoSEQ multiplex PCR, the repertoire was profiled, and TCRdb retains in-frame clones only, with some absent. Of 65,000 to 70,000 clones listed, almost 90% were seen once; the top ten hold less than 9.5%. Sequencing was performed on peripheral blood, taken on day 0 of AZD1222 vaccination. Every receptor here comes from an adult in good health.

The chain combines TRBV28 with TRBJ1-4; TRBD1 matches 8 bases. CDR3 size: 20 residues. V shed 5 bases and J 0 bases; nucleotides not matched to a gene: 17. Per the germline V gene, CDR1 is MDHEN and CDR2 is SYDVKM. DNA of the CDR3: TGTGCCAGCAGTCCAGGCCACAGGGGGGGACTCAGTGCAACTAATGAAAAACTGTTTTTT. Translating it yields CASSPGHRGGLSATNEKLFF.

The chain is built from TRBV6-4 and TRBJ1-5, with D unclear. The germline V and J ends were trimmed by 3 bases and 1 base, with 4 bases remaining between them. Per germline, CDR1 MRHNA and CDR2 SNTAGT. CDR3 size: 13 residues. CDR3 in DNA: TGTGCCAGCAGTGAGGGAAGCAATCAGCCCCAGCATTTT. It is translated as CASSEGSNQPQHF.

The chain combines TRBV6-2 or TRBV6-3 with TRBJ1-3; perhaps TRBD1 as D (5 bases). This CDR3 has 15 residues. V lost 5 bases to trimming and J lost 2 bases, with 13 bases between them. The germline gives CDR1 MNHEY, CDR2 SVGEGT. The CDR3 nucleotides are TGTGCCAGCAGTCACTTTGGGGCGACTGGAAACACCATATATTTT. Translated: CASSHFGATGNTIYF.

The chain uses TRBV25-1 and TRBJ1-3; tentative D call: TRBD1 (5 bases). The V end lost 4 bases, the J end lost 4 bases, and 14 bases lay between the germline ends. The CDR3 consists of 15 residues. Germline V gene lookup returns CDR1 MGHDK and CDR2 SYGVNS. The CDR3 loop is CASSGGTPIGNTIYF. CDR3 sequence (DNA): TGTGCCAGCAGTGGGGGGACCCCAATCGGAAACACCATATATTTT.

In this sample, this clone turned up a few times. This CDR3 is CASSSTSGFNQETQYF. The CDR3 DNA reads as TGTGCCAGCAGCTCCACTAGCGGTTTTAACCAAGAGACCCAGTACTTC. The genes are TRBV11-2 and TRBJ2-5; 8 bases match TRBD2. The junction had 7 bases not matched to a gene; V was cut back by 4 bases and J by 0 bases. Germline lookup yields CDR1 SGHAT and CDR2 FQNNGV. The CDR3 covers 16 residues.

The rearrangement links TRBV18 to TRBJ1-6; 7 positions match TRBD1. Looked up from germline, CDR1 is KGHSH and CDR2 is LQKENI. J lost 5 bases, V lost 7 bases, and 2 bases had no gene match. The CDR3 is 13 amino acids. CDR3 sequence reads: CASFTGDNSPLHF. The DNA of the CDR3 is TGTGCCAGCTTCACAGGGGATAATTCACCCCTCCACTTT.

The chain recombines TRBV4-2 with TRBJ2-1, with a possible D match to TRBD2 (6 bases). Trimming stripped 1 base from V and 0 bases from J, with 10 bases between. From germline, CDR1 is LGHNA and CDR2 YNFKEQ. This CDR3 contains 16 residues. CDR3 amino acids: CASSQGLAVSYNEQFF. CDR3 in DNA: TGTGCCAGCAGCCAAGGATTAGCGGTCTCCTACAATGAGCAGTTCTTC.

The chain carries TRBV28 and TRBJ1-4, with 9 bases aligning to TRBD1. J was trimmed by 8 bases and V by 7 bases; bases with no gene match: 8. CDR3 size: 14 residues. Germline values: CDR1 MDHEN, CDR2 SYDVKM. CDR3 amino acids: CASNWGQGREKLFF. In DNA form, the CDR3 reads TGTGCCAGCAACTGGGGACAGGGAAGGGAAAAACTGTTTTTT.

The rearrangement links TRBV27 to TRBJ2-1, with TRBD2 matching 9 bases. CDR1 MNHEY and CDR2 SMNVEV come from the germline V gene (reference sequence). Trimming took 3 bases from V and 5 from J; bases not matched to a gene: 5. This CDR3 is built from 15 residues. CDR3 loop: CASSFGTSSHNEQFF. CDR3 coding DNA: TGTGCCAGCAGTTTTGGGACTAGCAGCCACAATGAGCAGTTCTTC.

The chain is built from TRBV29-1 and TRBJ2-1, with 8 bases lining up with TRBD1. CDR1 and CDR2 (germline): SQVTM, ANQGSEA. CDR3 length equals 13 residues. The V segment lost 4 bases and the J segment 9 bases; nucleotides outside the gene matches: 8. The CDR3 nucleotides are TGCAGCGTTGCCAGGGGGCAGGGGAGTGAGCAGTTCTTC. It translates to CSVARGQGSEQFF.

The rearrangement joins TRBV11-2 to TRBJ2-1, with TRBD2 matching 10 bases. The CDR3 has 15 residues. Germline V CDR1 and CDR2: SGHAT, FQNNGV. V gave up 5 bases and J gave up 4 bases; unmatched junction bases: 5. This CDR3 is CASSRRTSGYNEQFF. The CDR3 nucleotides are TGTGCCAGCAGCCGAAGGACTAGCGGTTACAATGAGCAGTTCTTC.

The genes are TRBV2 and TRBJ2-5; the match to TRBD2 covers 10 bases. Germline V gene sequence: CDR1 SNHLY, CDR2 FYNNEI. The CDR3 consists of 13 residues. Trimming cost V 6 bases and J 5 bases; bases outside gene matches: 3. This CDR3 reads CASRISGRETQYF. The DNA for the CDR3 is TGTGCCAGCAGAATTAGCGGGAGGGAGACCCAGTACTTC.

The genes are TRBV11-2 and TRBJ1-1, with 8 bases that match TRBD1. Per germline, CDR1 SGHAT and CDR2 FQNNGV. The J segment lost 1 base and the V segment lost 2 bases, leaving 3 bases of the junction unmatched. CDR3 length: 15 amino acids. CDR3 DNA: TGTGCCAGCAGCTTACAGGGACAGGCGAACACTGAAGCTTTCTTT. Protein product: CASSLQGQANTEAFF.

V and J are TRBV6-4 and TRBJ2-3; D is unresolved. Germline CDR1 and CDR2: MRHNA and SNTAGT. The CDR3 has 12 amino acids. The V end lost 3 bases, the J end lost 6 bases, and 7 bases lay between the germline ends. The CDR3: CASSDFQDTQYF. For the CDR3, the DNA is TGTGCCAGCAGTGATTTCCAGGATACGCAGTATTTT.

The CDR3 loop is CASRYRDTMYEQYF. The CDR3 nucleotides read TGTGCCAGCAGATACCGGGACACAATGTACGAGCAGTACTTC. The J gene is TRBJ2-7, the V gene TRBV2, with D tentatively TRBD1 (6 bases). Germline V lookup: CDR1 SNHLY, CDR2 FYNNEI. Trimming removed 6 bases at V and 4 bases at J, with 16 bases between. The CDR3 runs 14 residues. Drawing the rest from reference TRBV2 and TRBJ2-7, the complete variable domain is EPEVTQTPSHQVTQMGQEVILRCVPISNHLYFYWYRQILGQKVEFLVSFYNNEISEKSEIFDDQFSVERPDGSNFTLKIRSTKLEDSAMYFCASRYRDTMYEQYFGPGTRLTVT.

The CDR3 DNA is TGTGCCAGCAGTTGGGATGATCCCCCTGGAAACACCATATATTTT. Its translation: CASSWDDPPGNTIYF. The chain is built from TRBV6-2 or TRBV6-3 and TRBJ1-3; no firm D call. The CDR3 runs 15 residues. Trimming stripped 4 bases from V and 2 bases from J, with 12 bases between. The germline CDR1 and CDR2 sequences are MNHEY and SVGEGT.

The chain's CDR3 is CASSLARTSARGEQFF. The CDR3 DNA sequence: TGTGCCAGCAGCTTAGCAAGGACTAGCGCGAGGGGTGAGCAGTTCTTC. The V and J genes are TRBV7-9 and TRBJ2-1; 9 nucleotides align to TRBD2. Germline trimming cut 0 bases from V and 9 bases from J; bases unmatched to any gene: 9. Germline assignment: CDR1 SEHNR and CDR2 FQNEAQ (reference sequence). CDR3 length: 16 residues.

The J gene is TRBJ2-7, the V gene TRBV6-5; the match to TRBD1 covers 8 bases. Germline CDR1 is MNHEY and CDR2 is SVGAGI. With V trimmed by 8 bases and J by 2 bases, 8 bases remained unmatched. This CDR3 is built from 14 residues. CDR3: CASHQVRGPYEQYF. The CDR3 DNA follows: TGTGCCAGCCACCAAGTCAGGGGGCCCTACGAGCAGTACTTC.

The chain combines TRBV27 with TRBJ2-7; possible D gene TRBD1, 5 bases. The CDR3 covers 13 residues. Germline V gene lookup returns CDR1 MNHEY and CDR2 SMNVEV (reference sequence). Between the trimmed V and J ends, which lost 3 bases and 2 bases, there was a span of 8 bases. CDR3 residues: CASSFQDTYEQYF. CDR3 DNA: TGTGCCAGCAGTTTTCAGGACACCTACGAGCAGTACTTC.

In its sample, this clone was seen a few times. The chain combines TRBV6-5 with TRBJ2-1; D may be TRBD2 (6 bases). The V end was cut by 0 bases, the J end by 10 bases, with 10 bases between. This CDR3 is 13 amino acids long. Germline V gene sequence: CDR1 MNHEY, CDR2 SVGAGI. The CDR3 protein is CASSYSSGREQFF. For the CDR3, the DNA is TGTGCCAGCAGTTACTCGTCAGGGAGGGAGCAGTTCTTC.

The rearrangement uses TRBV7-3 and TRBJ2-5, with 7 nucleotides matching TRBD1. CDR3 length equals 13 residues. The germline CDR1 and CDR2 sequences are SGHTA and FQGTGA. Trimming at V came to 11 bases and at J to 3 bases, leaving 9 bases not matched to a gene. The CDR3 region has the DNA TGTGCCGATGGGGGACAGAAAAAAGAGACCCAGTACTTC. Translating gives CADGGQKKETQYF.

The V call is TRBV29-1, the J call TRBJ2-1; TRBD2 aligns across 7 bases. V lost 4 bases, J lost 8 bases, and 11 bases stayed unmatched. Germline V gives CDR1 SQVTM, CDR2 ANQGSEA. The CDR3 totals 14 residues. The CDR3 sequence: CSVGGGSGLDEQFF. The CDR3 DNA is TGCAGCGTTGGGGGGGGTAGCGGGCTGGATGAGCAGTTCTTC.

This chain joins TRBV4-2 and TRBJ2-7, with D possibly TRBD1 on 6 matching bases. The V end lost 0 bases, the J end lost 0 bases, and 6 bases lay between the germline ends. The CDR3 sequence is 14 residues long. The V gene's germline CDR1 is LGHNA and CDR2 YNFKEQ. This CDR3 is CASSQEDSSYEQYF. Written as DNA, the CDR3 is TGTGCCAGCAGCCAAGAGGACAGCTCCTACGAGCAGTACTTC.

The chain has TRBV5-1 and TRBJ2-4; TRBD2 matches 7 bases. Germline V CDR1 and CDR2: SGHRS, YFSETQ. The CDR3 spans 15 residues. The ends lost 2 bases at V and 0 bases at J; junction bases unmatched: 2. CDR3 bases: TGCGCCAGCAGCTTAAGGGAGGGAGCCAAAAACATTCAGTACTTC. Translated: CASSLREGAKNIQYF.

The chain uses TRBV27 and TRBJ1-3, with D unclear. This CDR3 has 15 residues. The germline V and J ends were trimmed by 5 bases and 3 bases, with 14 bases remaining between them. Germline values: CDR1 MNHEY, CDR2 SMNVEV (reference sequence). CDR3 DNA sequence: TGTGCCAGCAGTGCCGGGGTTTTGGATGGAAACACCATATATTTT. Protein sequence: CASSAGVLDGNTIYF.

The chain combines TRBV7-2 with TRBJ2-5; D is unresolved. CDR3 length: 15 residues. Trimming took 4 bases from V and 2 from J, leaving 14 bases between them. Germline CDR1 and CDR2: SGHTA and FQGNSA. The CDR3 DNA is TGTGCCAGCAGCTCGCGTAGCAGCCATCAAGAGACCCAGTACTTC. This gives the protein CASSSRSSHQETQYF. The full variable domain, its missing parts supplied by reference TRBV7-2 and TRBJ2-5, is GAGVSQSPSNKVTEKGKDVELRCDPISGHTALYWYRQSLGQGLEFLIYFQGNSAPDKSGLPSDRFSAERTGGSVSTLTIQRTQQEDSAVYLCASSSRSSHQETQYFGPGTRLLVL.

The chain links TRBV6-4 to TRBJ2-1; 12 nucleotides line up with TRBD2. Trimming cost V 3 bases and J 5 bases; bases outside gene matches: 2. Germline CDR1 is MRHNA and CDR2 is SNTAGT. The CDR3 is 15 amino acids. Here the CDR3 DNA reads TGTGCCAGCAGTGAACTAGCGGGAGGTAACAATGAGCAGTTCTTC. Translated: CASSELAGGNNEQFF.